These T cell receptor beta chains were read from a single sample in a study of Graves' ophthalmopathy and Graves' hyperthyroidism. TCRdb recomputed calls from the multiplex PCR reads with MiXCR, one row per CDR3 protein. The repertoire holds about 700,000 distinct CDR3 sequences, under 50% seen once, with under 3.5% in the top ten. Specimen: peripheral blood. These receptors all come from an adult man with Graves' ophthalmopathy. Each CDR3 is given with its conserved first and last residue. The order of the fields is D gene, J gene, clone size, V gene, CDR3 protein, CDR3 DNA. The D gene is left open where the match is weak. Clone size appears in some rows only: once, few, many, or a class for an expanded clone.

D: TRBD1; J: TRBJ2-5; size: many; V: TRBV2; CDR3: CASTGGPYQETQYF; DNA: TGTGCCAGCACAGGGGGACCGTACCAAGAGACCCAGTACTTC
D: .; J: TRBJ1-4; size: many; V: TRBV29-1; CDR3: CSVVRNDEKLFF; DNA: TGCAGCGTTGTTAGGAACGATGAAAAACTGTTTTTT
D: TRBD1; J: TRBJ2-7; size: .; V: TRBV10-3; CDR3: CAISEDRGEQYF; DNA: TGTGCCATCAGTGAGGACAGGGGCGAGCAGTACTTC
D: .; J: TRBJ1-1; size: few; V: TRBV12-3/TRBV12-4; CDR3: CASSLDVGAEAFF; DNA: TGTGCCAGCAGTTTAGACGTGGGGGCTGAAGCTTTCTTT
D: TRBD1; J: TRBJ1-3; size: few; V: TRBV7-6; CDR3: CASSPGGGYSSGNTIYF; DNA: TGTGCCAGCAGCCCCGGAGGGGGCTACAGCTCTGGAAACACCATATATTTT
D: .; J: TRBJ1-5; size: .; V: TRBV25-1; CDR3: CASSEGPTQHF; DNA: TGTGCCAGCAGTGAGGGACCGACCCAGCATTTT
D: TRBD2; J: TRBJ2-7; size: few; V: TRBV7-8; CDR3: CASSLAARTGWAGGREYEQYF; DNA: TGTGCCAGCAGCTTAGCCGCCAGAACCGGCTGGGCGGGAGGACGGGAGTACGAGCAGTACTTC
D: .; J: TRBJ1-2; size: many; V: TRBV20-1; CDR3: CSARVETINYGYTF; DNA: TGCAGTGCTAGAGTGGAGACAATTAACTATGGCTACACCTTC
D: .; J: TRBJ1-2; size: many; V: TRBV20-1; CDR3: CSAEGRADGYTF; DNA: TGCAGTGCCGAGGGCCGAGCGGATGGCTACACCTTC
D: .; J: TRBJ1-2; size: many; V: TRBV6-5; CDR3: CASSPGSGNYGYTF; DNA: TGTGCCAGCAGCCCCGGCTCGGGGAACTATGGCTACACCTTC
D: TRBD1; J: TRBJ2-5; size: .; V: TRBV20-1; CDR3: CSASDRANTEETQYF; DNA: TGCAGTGCTAGTGACAGGGCCAACACTGAAGAGACCCAGTACTTC
D: TRBD1; J: TRBJ1-4; size: few; V: TRBV20-1; CDR3: CSARRGVDRAAKNEKLFF; DNA: TGCAGTGCTAGAAGGGGGGTAGACAGGGCAGCTAAGAATGAAAAACTGTTTTTT
D: .; J: TRBJ2-7; size: many; V: TRBV25-1; CDR3: CASSVGSGSPLGQYF; DNA: TGTGCCAGCAGTGTAGGGTCGGGGAGTCCCCTGGGGCAGTACTTC
D: .; J: TRBJ2-7; size: few; V: TRBV5-1; CDR3: CASSLAPDSYYEQYF; DNA: TGCGCCAGCAGCTTGGCGCCGGACAGCTACTACGAGCAGTACTTC
D: .; J: TRBJ1-3; size: few; V: TRBV6-5; CDR3: CASSAEEWTAGNTIYF; DNA: TGTGCCAGCAGTGCCGAAGAATGGACCGCTGGAAACACCATATATTTT
D: .; J: TRBJ2-2; size: few; V: TRBV6-4; CDR3: CASSVEGRATGELFF; DNA: TGTGCCAGCAGTGTGGAGGGGCGCGCCACCGGGGAGCTGTTTTTT
D: .; J: TRBJ1-1; size: .; V: TRBV11-2; CDR3: CASSSLRGSEAFF; DNA: TGTGCCAGCAGCTCCCTCAGGGGCTCTGAAGCTTTCTTT
D: .; J: TRBJ1-1; size: many; V: TRBV10-3; CDR3: CAISVLGGRNTEAFF; DNA: TGTGCCATCAGTGTGTTAGGCGGCCGGAACACTGAAGCTTTCTTT
D: .; J: TRBJ2-2; size: .; V: TRBV20-1; CDR3: CSASSSGAGDTGELFF; DNA: TGCAGTGCTAGTTCCTCGGGAGCAGGGGACACCGGGGAGCTGTTTTTT
D: TRBD2; J: TRBJ2-7; size: .; V: TRBV5-4; CDR3: CASSLELAGVHEQYF; DNA: TGTGCCAGCAGCTTGGAACTAGCGGGAGTTCACGAGCAGTACTTC
D: TRBD1; J: TRBJ2-5; size: few; V: TRBV5-5; CDR3: CASSFSRTGGGETQYF; DNA: TGTGCCAGCAGCTTTTCTAGGACAGGGGGAGGAGAGACCCAGTACTTC
D: .; J: TRBJ1-6; size: .; V: TRBV7-2; CDR3: CASNRGYNPPLHF; DNA: TGTGCCAGCAACCGGGGATATAATCCACCCCTCCACTTT
D: .; J: TRBJ1-5; size: .; V: TRBV29-1; CDR3: CSVASGEDQPQHF; DNA: TGCAGCGTCGCCTCTGGGGAGGATCAGCCCCAGCATTTT
D: .; J: TRBJ1-4; size: few; V: TRBV6-6; CDR3: CASSYGTATNEKLFF; DNA: TGTGCCAGCAGTTACGGCACAGCAACTAATGAAAAACTGTTTTTT
D: .; J: TRBJ1-6; size: many; V: TRBV9; CDR3: CASSSQGGSPLHF; DNA: TGTGCCAGCAGCTCCCAAGGCGGGTCACCCCTCCACTTT
D: .; J: TRBJ2-7; size: many; V: TRBV6-2/TRBV6-3; CDR3: CASSYVGRTSYEQYF; DNA: TGTGCCAGCAGTTACGTTGGGCGGACCTCCTACGAGCAGTACTTC
D: TRBD1; J: TRBJ2-2; size: once; V: TRBV24-1; CDR3: CATSDDDRGRYTGELFF; DNA: TGTGCCACCAGTGATGATGACAGGGGGAGGTACACCGGGGAGCTGTTTTTT
D: .; J: TRBJ2-2; size: few; V: TRBV20-1; CDR3: CSARVAENTGELFF; DNA: TGCAGTGCTAGAGTCGCGGAGAACACCGGGGAGCTGTTTTTT
D: .; J: TRBJ1-1; size: .; V: TRBV7-9; CDR3: CASRPLEGDTEAFF; DNA: TGTGCCAGCCGCCCCCTAGAGGGGGACACTGAAGCTTTCTTT
D: .; J: TRBJ2-5; size: many; V: TRBV7-9; CDR3: CASSLQGLATQYF; DNA: TGTGCCAGCAGCTTACAGGGTTTGGCGACCCAGTACTTC
D: .; J: TRBJ2-1; size: once; V: TRBV7-3; CDR3: CASSRQAYNEQFF; DNA: TGTGCCAGCAGCCGACAGGCCTACAATGAGCAGTTCTTC
D: .; J: TRBJ2-7; size: few; V: TRBV11-2; CDR3: CASRPGHENYEQYF; DNA: TGTGCCAGCAGACCGGGACACGAGAACTACGAGCAGTACTTC
D: .; J: TRBJ2-1; size: few; V: TRBV29-1; CDR3: CSVVSIKGYNEQFF; DNA: TGCAGCGTTGTATCGATAAAGGGCTACAATGAGCAGTTCTTC